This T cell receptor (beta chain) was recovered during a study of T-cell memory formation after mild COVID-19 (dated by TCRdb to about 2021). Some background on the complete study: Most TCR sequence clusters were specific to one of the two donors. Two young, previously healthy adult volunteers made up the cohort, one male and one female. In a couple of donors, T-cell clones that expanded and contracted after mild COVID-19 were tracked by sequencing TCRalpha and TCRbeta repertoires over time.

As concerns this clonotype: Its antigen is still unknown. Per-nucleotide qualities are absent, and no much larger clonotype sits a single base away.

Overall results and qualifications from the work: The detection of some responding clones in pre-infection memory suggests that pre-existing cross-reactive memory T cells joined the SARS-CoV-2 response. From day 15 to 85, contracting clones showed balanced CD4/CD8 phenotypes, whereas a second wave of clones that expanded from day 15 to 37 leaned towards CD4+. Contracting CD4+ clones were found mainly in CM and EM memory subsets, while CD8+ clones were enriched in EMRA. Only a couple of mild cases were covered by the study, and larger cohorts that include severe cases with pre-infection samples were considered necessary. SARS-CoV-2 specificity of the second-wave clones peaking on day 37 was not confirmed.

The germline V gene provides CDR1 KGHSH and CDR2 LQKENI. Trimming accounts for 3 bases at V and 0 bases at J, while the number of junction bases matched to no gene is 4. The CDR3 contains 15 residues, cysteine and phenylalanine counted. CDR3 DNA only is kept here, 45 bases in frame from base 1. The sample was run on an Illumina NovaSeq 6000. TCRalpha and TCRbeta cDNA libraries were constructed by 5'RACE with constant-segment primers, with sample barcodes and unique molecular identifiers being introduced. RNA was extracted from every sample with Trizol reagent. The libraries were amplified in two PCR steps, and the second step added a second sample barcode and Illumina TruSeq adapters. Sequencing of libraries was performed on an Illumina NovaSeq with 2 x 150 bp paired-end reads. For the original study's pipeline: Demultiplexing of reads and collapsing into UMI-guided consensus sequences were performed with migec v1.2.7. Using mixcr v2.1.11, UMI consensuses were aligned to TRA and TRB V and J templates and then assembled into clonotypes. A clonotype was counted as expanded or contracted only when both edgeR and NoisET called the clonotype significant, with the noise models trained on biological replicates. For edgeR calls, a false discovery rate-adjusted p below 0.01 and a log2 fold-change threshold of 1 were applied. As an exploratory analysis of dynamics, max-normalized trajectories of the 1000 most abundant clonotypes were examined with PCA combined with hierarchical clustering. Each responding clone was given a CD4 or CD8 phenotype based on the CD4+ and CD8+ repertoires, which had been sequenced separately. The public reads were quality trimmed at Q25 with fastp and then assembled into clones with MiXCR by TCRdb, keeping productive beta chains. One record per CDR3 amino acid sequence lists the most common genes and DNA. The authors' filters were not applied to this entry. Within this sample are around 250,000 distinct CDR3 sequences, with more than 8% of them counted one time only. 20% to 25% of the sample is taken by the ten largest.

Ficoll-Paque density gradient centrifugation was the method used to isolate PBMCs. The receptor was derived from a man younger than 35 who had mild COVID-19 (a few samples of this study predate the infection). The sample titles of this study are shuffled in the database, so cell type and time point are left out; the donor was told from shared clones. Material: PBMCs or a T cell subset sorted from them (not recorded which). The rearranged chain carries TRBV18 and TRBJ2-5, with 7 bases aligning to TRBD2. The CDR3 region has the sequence CASSPGEGNQETQYF. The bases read TGTGCCAGCTCACCGGGGGAGGGGAACCAAGAGACCCAGTACTTC. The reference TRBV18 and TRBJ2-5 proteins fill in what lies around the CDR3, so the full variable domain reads NAGVMQNPRHLVRRRGQEARLRCSPMKGHSHVYWYRQLPEEGLKFMVYLQKENIIDESGMPKERFSAEFPKEGPSILRIQQVVRGDSAAYFCASSPGEGNQETQYFGPGTRLLVL.